The clone carrying this TCR beta chain was counted only a few times. Its antigen remains unidentified. This sample was taken from a study of T cell repertoires in cytomegalovirus infection. Turning to the study itself: HLA-B-restricted CMV epitopes that are well studied, plus recently identified HLA-C-restricted ones, were used by the study. Public TCR beta signatures were indicative of both CMV infection and a matching HLA type.

TCRdb independently ran MiXCR on the reads; one entry per CDR3 protein. The repertoire consists of 140,000 to 150,000 distinct CDR3 sequences, with 30% to 40% occurring once and the leading ten covering 52%. The CDR3 totals 16 residues. The V end was cut by 3 bases, the J end by 6 bases, with 21 bases between. CDR1 and CDR2 (germline): MGHRA, YSYEKL. The study's findings and limits: HLA-C-restricted CMV-specific TCR beta clonotypes were dominant in the ex vivo response.

The source of this sequence is a human donor in good health (CMV status not recorded). Some clones in this sample may be carry-over from other donors' samples. The sequencing here drew on CD8+ T cells from cultured PBMCs, taken from culture after CMV antigen stimulation. The genes are TRBV4-1 and TRBJ2-7; possibly TRBD2 for D (6 bases). CDR3 sequence reads: CASSHLGGGVGSEQYF. CDR3 sequence (DNA): TGCGCCAGCAGCCACCTAGGAGGAGGGGTAGGTAGCGAGCAGTACTTC.